The present T cell receptor (beta chain) was sequenced within a study of blood T cell repertoires in COVID-19. Study-level information: In each case, the material was cDNA or gDNA derived from T cells, B-cell-depleted T cells, or PBMCs.

TCRdb keeps only in-frame clones here, not all; method: immunoSEQ multiplex PCR. Among some 530,000 clones listed, more than 85% were seen once. The participants were between 18 and 89 years old and came from under 25 US areas. The CDR3 contains 15 residues. V dropped 3 bases and J dropped 6; count of bases not matched to a gene: 8. Germline V gene sequence: CDR1 SGHRS, CDR2 YFSETQ. The sequence came from a woman between 55 and 75 years old who had recovered from COVID-19. Specimen: PBMCs or T cells enriched from blood (not recorded which). The chain employs TRBV5-1 and TRBJ2-3; TRBD1 agrees at 9 bases. The CDR3 here is CASSSDRGMLDTQYF. The CDR3 DNA is TGCGCCAGCAGCTCAGACAGGGGGATGTTGGATACGCAGTATTTT. The full variable domain, rest sourced from reference TRBV5-1 and TRBJ2-3, is KAGVTQTPRYLIKTRGQQVTLSCSPISGHRSVSWYQQTPGQGLQFLFEYFSETQRNKGNFPGRFSGRQFSNSRSEMNVSTLELGDSALYLCASSSDRGMLDTQYFGPGTRLTVL.